This T cell receptor beta chain was recovered during a study of blood T cells in healthy people across ages. This clonotype was seen more than once but under ten times. Combining a sample-barcoded 5' primer with a J-beta primer mix, a second PCR ran for about 6 to 12 cycles. A 12-random-nucleotide template-switch adaptor tagged each cDNA molecule. TCRdb itself ran the 5' RACE reads through MiXCR, one entry per CDR3 protein. This sample has 1.6 million or so distinct CDR3 sequences; approximately 32% occur once, and the top ten carry over 9%. Looked up from germline, CDR1 is SGHRS and CDR2 is YFSETQ. The CDR3 consists of 15 residues. V was trimmed by 4 bases and J by 5 bases, leaving 13 bases between them. Every sample had a minimum of 7 million PBMCs isolated.

Sequencing used blood. The chain employs TRBV5-1 and TRBJ1-6, with a weak D call TRBD1 (6 bases). The TCR sequence derives from a woman aged 25 to 39 in good health. CDR3 bases: TGCGCCAGCAGCCCCCGGGACAACCATAATTCACCCCTCCACTTT. Its protein is CASSPRDNHNSPLHF.